This is a list of T cell receptor beta chains from one sample in a study of blood T cell repertoires in COVID-19. Profiled with immunoSEQ multiplex PCR; TCRdb holds only in-frame clones, not every one. The data contain around 78,000 clones, about four fifths of them singletons. The material sequenced was peripheral blood. These receptors all come from a human donor in a cohort sampled during active COVID-19. Both conserved end residues are part of each CDR3. The order of the fields is D gene, J gene, clone size, V gene, CDR3 DNA, CDR3 protein. A D gene is named only where the DNA matches it firmly. A clone size is listed for some rows: how often the clone was seen (once, few, many), or a class if it is expanded.

D: TRBD1; J: TRBJ1-1; size: .; V: TRBV5-1; DNA: TGCGCCAGCAGCTTGCAAGGGGGCAGCGAAGCTTTCTTT; CDR3: CASSLQGGSEAFF
D: .; J: TRBJ1-4; size: .; V: TRBV2; DNA: TGTGCCAGCAGTGTCGGGGGAACTAATGAAAAACTGTTTTTT; CDR3: CASSVGGTNEKLFF
D: .; J: TRBJ2-7; size: .; V: TRBV6-5; DNA: TGTGCCAGCAGGAGGTCGGGGGGCGGGGAGCAGTACTTC; CDR3: CASRRSGGGEQYF
D: .; J: TRBJ2-3; size: few; V: TRBV2; DNA: TGTGCCAGCAGTGGGGGACTGTTAGTCGGCACAGATACGCAGTATTTT; CDR3: CASSGGLLVGTDTQYF
D: TRBD1; J: TRBJ2-7; size: .; V: TRBV5-4; DNA: TGTGCCAGCAGCTCCGGACAGGGATCCTACGAGCAGTACTTC; CDR3: CASSSGQGSYEQYF
D: .; J: TRBJ1-2; size: .; V: TRBV2; DNA: TGTGCCAGCAGTGGTTGGGGACAAAACTATGGCTACACCTTC; CDR3: CASSGWGQNYGYTF
D: .; J: TRBJ1-4; size: .; V: TRBV4-2; DNA: TGTGCCAGCAGCCAAGTTCGGACAGCAACTAATGAAAAACTGTTTTTT; CDR3: CASSQVRTATNEKLFF
D: TRBD1; J: TRBJ1-2; size: .; V: TRBV4-3; DNA: TGCGCCAGCAGCCAAGATTTAGAGGTAGGGGGACAGCCGACCTTC; CDR3: CASSQDLEVGGQPTF
D: .; J: TRBJ2-1; size: .; V: TRBV30; DNA: TGTGCCTGGAGTATGCTGGCAAACAATGAGCAGTTCTTC; CDR3: CAWSMLANNEQFF
D: .; J: TRBJ2-7; size: .; V: TRBV19; DNA: TGTGCCACCTCCCCGGGGGGCCCCTACGAGCAGTACTTC; CDR3: CATSPGGPYEQYF
D: TRBD1; J: TRBJ1-1; size: .; V: TRBV5-4; DNA: TGTGCCAGCAGCCGGCCCGGACAGGCCCCCGAAGCTTTCTTT; CDR3: CASSRPGQAPEAFF
D: .; J: TRBJ2-7; size: .; V: TRBV9; DNA: TGTGCCAGCAGCGACCTCAGGGAGCAGTACTTC; CDR3: CASSDLREQYF
D: .; J: TRBJ2-7; size: few; V: TRBV7-9; DNA: TGTGCCAGCAGCTTCGACAGGTTATACGAGCAGTACTTC; CDR3: CASSFDRLYEQYF
D: .; J: TRBJ2-7; size: .; V: TRBV27; DNA: TGTGCCAGCAGCCCGGGGGGCACGCGATACGAGCAGTACTTC; CDR3: CASSPGGTRYEQYF
D: .; J: TRBJ1-1; size: .; V: TRBV4-3; DNA: TGCGCCAGCAGCCGCACACCCCTGAACACTGAAGCTTTCTTT; CDR3: CASSRTPLNTEAFF